Listed below are T cell receptor beta chains from one sample, sequenced in a study of T cell repertoires and HLA-DP antigens. Their cognate antigens are unknown. Method: immunoSEQ multiplex PCR; TCRdb's copy keeps in-frame clones and lacks some. The profile shows about 120,000 clones, roughly 92% of them singletons. Sequenced sample: CD4+ T cells from PBMCs. All receptors come from a young woman in good health and CMV-seronegative. The CDR3 runs from the conserved cysteine through the conserved F or W. The order of the fields is D gene, V gene, J gene, clone size, CDR3 protein. A D gene is named only where the DNA matches it firmly. A clone size is listed for some rows: how often the clone was seen (once, few, many), or a class if it is expanded.

D: TRBD1
V: TRBV5-1
J: TRBJ1-6
size: few
CDR3: CASSWRDRGDSPLHF

D: -
V: TRBV7-2
J: TRBJ2-3
size: -
CDR3: CASSSHRDLDTQYF

D: -
V: TRBV5-4
J: TRBJ2-5
size: -
CDR3: CASSLEDREGETQYF

D: TRBD2
V: TRBV5-4
J: TRBJ2-3
size: -
CDR3: CASEAGLAGGLSTDTQYF

D: TRBD2
V: TRBV30
J: TRBJ2-7
size: -
CDR3: CACQTSHRDEQYF

D: -
V: TRBV19
J: TRBJ2-1
size: -
CDR3: CASSPQGGLNSYNEQFF

D: TRBD1
V: TRBV5-4
J: TRBJ1-2
size: -
CDR3: CASNDAGTAYGYTF

D: -
V: TRBV19
J: TRBJ1-5
size: -
CDR3: CASSRASNQPQHF

D: -
V: TRBV18
J: TRBJ1-2
size: -
CDR3: CASSPLGTENYGYTF

D: -
V: TRBV7-8
J: TRBJ1-2
size: -
CDR3: CASSLTTVQDGYTF

D: -
V: TRBV7-2
J: TRBJ1-6
size: once
CDR3: CASSFGQLYSPLHF

D: -
V: TRBV6-5
J: TRBJ1-1
size: -
CDR3: CASSYSGRNTEAFF

D: -
V: TRBV5-1
J: TRBJ1-6
size: -
CDR3: CASNERANGQGSPLHF